This T cell receptor (beta chain) originates from a study of molecular identifiers for immune sequencing clone quantification. General study points: The share of molecules held by clones above 20 RNA copies was over 97% in effector cells and under 1% in naive cells.

There are a few counts of this clonotype. Its target is not known. From the PCR reads, TCRdb called clonotypes with MiXCR, one entry per CDR3 protein. The data contain approximately 630,000 distinct CDR3 sequences, about 25% of them seen just once; the ten biggest clones take up 0.78%. V lost 6 bases and J lost 5, with 20 bases in between. The CDR3 is made up of 15 amino acids. V gene TRBV12-3 or TRBV12-4 combines with J gene TRBJ2-7; either TRBD1 or TRBD2 may supply D (5 bases each). The clonotype was recovered from a human donor in good health. Some libraries in this study had Jurkat cell RNA spiked in. Material: naive CD8+ T cells from blood, with Jurkat cell RNA spiked in. Subset given: FACS-sorted CD8+CD4-CCR7+CD45RA+ naive T cells. CDR3 coding DNA: TGTGCCAGCAGCCTTGGGGACCCCAGATCCCACGAGCAGTACTTC. This translates into CASSLGDPRSHEQYF.